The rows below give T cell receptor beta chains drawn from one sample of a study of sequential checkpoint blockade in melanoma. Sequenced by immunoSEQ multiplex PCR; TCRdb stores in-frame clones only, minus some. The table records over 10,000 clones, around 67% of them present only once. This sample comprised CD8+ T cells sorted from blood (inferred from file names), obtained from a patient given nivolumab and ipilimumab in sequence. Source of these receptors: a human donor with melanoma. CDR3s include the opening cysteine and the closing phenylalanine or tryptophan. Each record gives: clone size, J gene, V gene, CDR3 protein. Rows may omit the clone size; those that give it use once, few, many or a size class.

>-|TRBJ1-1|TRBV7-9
CASSLPRTGRTEAFF
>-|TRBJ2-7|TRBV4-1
CASSPLKAGDEQYF
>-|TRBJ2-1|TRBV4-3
CASSQDPRSGGAPEQFF
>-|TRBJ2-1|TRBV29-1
CSVEVLAGGAYNEQFF
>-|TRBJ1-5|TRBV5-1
CASSSGTGGLKQPQHF
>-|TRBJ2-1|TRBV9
CASSVDGTSYNEQFF
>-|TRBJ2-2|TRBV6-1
CASSERGLINTGELFF
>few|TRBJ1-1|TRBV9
CASSVAAGHEGTEAFF
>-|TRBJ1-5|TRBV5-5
CASSTRQGGQPQHF
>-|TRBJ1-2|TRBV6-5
CASSPGTVYGYTF
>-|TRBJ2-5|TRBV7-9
CASSPEGAGKETQYF
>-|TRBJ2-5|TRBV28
CASSPGGLHETQYF
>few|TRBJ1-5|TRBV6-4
CASIEGLEPQHF
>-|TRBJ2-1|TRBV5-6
CASRRTSDNNEQFF
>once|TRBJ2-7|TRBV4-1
CASSHTSDSYEQYF
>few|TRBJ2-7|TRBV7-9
CASSTPSGSSHEQYF
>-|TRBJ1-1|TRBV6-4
CASSDPESGTETEAFF
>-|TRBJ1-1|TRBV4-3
CASSQVREDTEAFF
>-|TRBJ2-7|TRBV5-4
CASSLSRDEQYF
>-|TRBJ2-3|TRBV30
CAWSVVGGPTDTQYF
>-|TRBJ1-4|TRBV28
CASSLIHSAGQNNEKLFF
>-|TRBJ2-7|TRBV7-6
CASSPVQGSSYEQYF
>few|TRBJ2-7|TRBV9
CASSVGLAGGNEQYF
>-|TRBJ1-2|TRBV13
CASSPGPGQGFGYTF
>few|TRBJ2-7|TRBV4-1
CASSPDTTGEQYF
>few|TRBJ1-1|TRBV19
CASSMTPGDTEAFF
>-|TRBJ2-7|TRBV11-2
CASSARDRGVYEQYF
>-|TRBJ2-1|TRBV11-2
CASSLAGQNEQFF
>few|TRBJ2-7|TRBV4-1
CASSQVTGIYEQYF
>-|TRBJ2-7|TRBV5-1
CASSLEVALYYEQYF
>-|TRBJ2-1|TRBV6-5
CASSYSSSDREEQFF
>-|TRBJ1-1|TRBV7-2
CASSLDDRYTEAFF
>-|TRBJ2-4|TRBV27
CASSSLFQEAKNIQYF
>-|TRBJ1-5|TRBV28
CASRQVGLSNQPQHF
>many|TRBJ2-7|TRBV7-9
CASSSPGQRGYEQYF
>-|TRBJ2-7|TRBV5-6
CASSFISYEQYF
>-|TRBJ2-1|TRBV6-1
CASSEEGLAGRDEQFF
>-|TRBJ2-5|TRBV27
CASSSLGGRQETQYF